The clone carrying this TCR beta chain has more than one count but fewer than ten. This sample was taken from a study of T-cell memory formation after mild COVID-19. CDR1 is GTSNPN and CDR2 is SVGIG in the germline V gene (reference sequence). This CDR3 contains 14 residues. V was pared by 3 bases and J by 6 bases, with 5 bases of the junction left unmatched. In TCRdb, the 5' RACE reads were re-called with MiXCR into one record per CDR3 protein. This sample has roughly 560,000 distinct CDR3 sequences, with 20% found just once. The specimen was PBMCs or a T cell subset sorted from them (not recorded which). The genes are TRBV30 and TRBJ2-2; the match to TRBD1 covers 9 bases. The clonotype originates from an adult woman who had mild COVID-19 (a few samples of this study predate the infection). Cell type and time point are not known. CDR3 loop: CAWRMTGGSGELFF. CDR3 sequence (DNA): TGTGCCTGGAGGATGACAGGGGGATCCGGGGAGCTGTTTTTT. The full variable domain, completed using reference TRBV30 and TRBJ2-2, is SQTIHQWPATLVQPVGSPLSLECTVEGTSNPNLYWYRQAAGRGLQLLFYSVGIGQISSEVPQNLSASRPQDRQFILSSKKLLLSDSGFYLCAWRMTGGSGELFFGEGSRLTVL.